The 32 T cell receptor beta chains below were found in one sample sequenced in a study of cytomegalovirus exposure and HLA in healthy donors. Researchers ran the PCR with 60 Vbeta and 13 Jbeta primers. Profiled with immunoSEQ multiplex PCR; TCRdb holds only in-frame clones, not every one. The sample lists some 120,000 clones, 60% to 85% occurring once. The specimen sequenced was PBMCs. The origin of the receptors is a man aged 45 to 65 in good health and CMV-seronegative.

The chain combines TRBV15 with TRBJ1-3, with 11 bases matching TRBD1. This CDR3 comprises 20 residues. CDR1 is LNHNV, CDR2 YYDKDF, per germline (reference sequence). V was clipped by 0 bases and J by 4 bases; unmatched bases: 14. CDR3 residues: CATSRDLIGTGGTGGNTIYF. The CDR3 bases are TGTGCCACCAGCAGAGATTTGATCGGGACAGGGGGGACGGGAGGAAACACCATATATTTT.

The chain employs TRBV10-3 and TRBJ1-1, with D possibly being TRBD1 (5 bases). The CDR3 is 13 residues long. V was clipped by 11 bases and J by 3 bases, with 16 bases between them. CDR1 ENHRY and CDR2 SYGVKD come from the germline V gene. This chain's CDR3 is CAASPRGDTEAFF. In DNA form, the CDR3 reads TGTGCCGCCTCGCCCCGGGGGGACACTGAAGCTTTCTTT.

Details on this clone: The junction departs from the called germline gene at one end, perhaps through a read error. V gene TRBV7-9 combines with J gene TRBJ1-2; TRBD1 agrees at 9 bases. This CDR3 is built from 16 residues. Germline-derived CDR1 and CDR2 are SEHNR and FQNEAQ (reference sequence). The CDR3 region has the DNA TGTTCCAGCAGCGAGGGAGCTTACAGGGGGCTGGGTGGCTACACCTTC. Translated: CSSSEGAYRGLGGYTF.

In regard to this clone: Other DNA sequences in the same sample also yield this CDR3. The gene calls are TRBV29-1 and TRBJ2-5; D may be TRBD1 (5 bases). This CDR3 has 12 residues. V gave up 4 bases and J gave up 5 bases, with 11 bases separating them. The germline gives CDR1 SQVTM, CDR2 ANQGSEA. CDR3 nucleotides: TGCAGCGTTGCTCAGGGAAGGGAGACCCAGTACTTC. It specifies CSVAQGRETQYF.

CDR3 DNA: TGTGCCAGAGGCACGTCGGGTCCGGGAGGCAATGAGCAGTTCTTC. Translating gives CARGTSGPGGNEQFF. The rearrangement links TRBV2 to TRBJ2-1; 7 bases are a match to TRBD2. Germline V gene lookup returns CDR1 SNHLY and CDR2 FYNNEI. This CDR3 has 15 residues. After removal of 9 bases from V and 6 bases from J, the junction contained 14 bases not matched to a gene.

The chain links TRBV4-2 to TRBJ2-1, with TRBD1 matching over 9 bases. Looked up from germline, CDR1 is LGHNA and CDR2 is YNFKEQ. The V segment lost 1 base and the J segment 4 bases; nucleotides outside the gene matches: 2. This CDR3 has 15 amino acids. DNA for the CDR3: TGTGCCAGCAGCCAAGTACAGGGGGCTTACAATGAGCAGTTCTTC. Protein: CASSQVQGAYNEQFF.

The CDR3 DNA reads as TGTGCCAGCAGCATCCAACAGGGAACGGATTCACCCCTCCACTTT. Translation: CASSIQQGTDSPLHF. The chain recombines TRBV7-2 with TRBJ1-6; D is perhaps TRBD1 (6 bases). The CDR3 length is 15 residues. Germline lookup yields CDR1 SGHTA and CDR2 FQGNSA. V gave up 5 bases and J gave up 8 bases, with 16 bases separating them.

This chain joins TRBV7-9 and TRBJ2-6, with a weak D call TRBD2 (6 bases). Germline lookup yields CDR1 SEHNR and CDR2 FQNEAQ (reference sequence). V was shortened by 7 bases and J by 2 bases, with 21 bases between the two germline ends. CDR3 length: 18 residues. The CDR3 is CASIPTPAGTPGANVLTF. In DNA form, the CDR3 reads TGTGCCAGCATCCCCACCCCCGCGGGGACCCCTGGGGCCAACGTCCTGACTTTC.

This clone appeared once. This chain uses TRBV6-1 with TRBJ1-3; D is unresolved. This CDR3 is built from 14 residues. V dropped 6 bases and J dropped 0 bases, with 9 bases sitting between them. Germline V gene lookup returns CDR1 MNHNS and CDR2 SASEGT. The CDR3 nucleotides read TGTGCCAGCAGGGCTAGCGACTCTGGAAACACCATATATTTT. Protein sequence: CASRASDSGNTIYF.

This chain uses TRBV5-1 with TRBJ2-3, with TRBD1 as a possible D gene (6 bases). From germline, CDR1 is SGHRS and CDR2 YFSETQ. Trimming stripped 0 bases from V and 5 bases from J, with 13 bases between. This CDR3 contains 15 residues. This chain's CDR3 is CASSLDGGAEDTQYF. In DNA, the CDR3 is TGCGCCAGCAGCTTGGATGGGGGCGCGGAAGATACGCAGTATTTT.

The rearrangement uses TRBV10-3 and TRBJ1-1; 10 bases are shared with TRBD1. The germline CDR1 and CDR2 sequences are ENHRY and SYGVKD. V trimming: 4 bases; J trimming: 5 bases; junction bases outside the gene matches: 1. The CDR3 consists of 13 residues. CDR3 DNA sequence: TGTGCCATCAGTGGGACAGGGGGTACTGAAGCTTTCTTT. Protein sequence: CAISGTGGTEAFF.

About this clone itself: This CDR3 is also generated by other DNA sequences in the sample. The chain couples TRBV7-3 to TRBJ2-7, with TRBD1 matching 7 bases. Germline lookup yields CDR1 SGHTA and CDR2 FQGTGA. This CDR3 comprises 14 residues. With V trimmed by 9 bases and J by 6 bases, 14 bases remained unmatched. This chain's CDR3 is CASSPSRDSPEQYF. In DNA, the CDR3 is TGTGCCAGTAGCCCGTCCCGGGACAGTCCCGAGCAGTACTTC.

V is TRBV5-4 and J is TRBJ2-7; 7 bases fit TRBD1. This CDR3 is 14 amino acids long. Unmatched junction bases numbered 3, after V lost 2 bases and J lost 1 base. Germline lookup yields CDR1 SGHNT and CDR2 YYREEE (reference sequence). The chain's CDR3 is CASSFGGQSYEQYF. DNA of the CDR3: TGTGCCAGCAGCTTTGGGGGACAGTCCTACGAGCAGTACTTC.

The rearrangement links TRBV5-1 to TRBJ2-7, with D perhaps TRBD2 (7 bases). This CDR3 contains 17 residues. Germline V lookup: CDR1 SGHRS, CDR2 YFSETQ. The ends were cut back, 0 bases at V and 8 bases at J, with 24 bases in the middle. The CDR3 sequence is CASSLEGGGHPLSQQYF. Here the CDR3 DNA reads TGCGCCAGCAGCTTGGAGGGGGGGGGACACCCACTATCTCAGCAGTACTTC.

This clone was detected once. The gene calls are TRBV28 and TRBJ1-1; tentatively, D is TRBD1 (5 bases). CDR3 length: 14 amino acids. The ends were cut back, 3 bases at V and 5 bases at J, with 13 bases in the middle. The germline V gene has CDR1 MDHEN and CDR2 SYDVKM. CDR3 sequence (DNA): TGTGCCAGCAGTTTTGGGGGGGTGGGTACTGAAGCTTTCTTT. Encoded protein: CASSFGGVGTEAFF.

This clone was detected only a few times. The chain recombines TRBV27 with TRBJ2-3, with D tentatively TRBD2 (5 bases). CDR3 length: 16 residues. The V and J ends lost 5 bases and 9 bases respectively, with 24 bases between them. Germline CDR1 is MNHEY and CDR2 is SMNVEV (reference sequence). The DNA of the CDR3 is TGTGCCAGCAGTCTATTCCACACCTCCTTGGGGAGAACGCAGTATTTT. Residues: CASSLFHTSLGRTQYF.

This chain joins TRBV5-1 and TRBJ2-1, with 10 bases that match TRBD2. Germline CDR1 reads SGHRS; CDR2 reads YFSETQ. The CDR3 sequence is 17 residues long. The junction had 9 bases not matched to a gene; V was cut back by 0 bases and J by 6 bases. As DNA, the CDR3 is TGCGCCAGCAGCTTGGAGGGCGCTAGCGGGGGTCCCAATGAGCAGTTCTTC. It specifies CASSLEGASGGPNEQFF. Full variable domain (missing parts from reference TRBV5-1 and TRBJ2-1): KAGVTQTPRYLIKTRGQQVTLSCSPISGHRSVSWYQQTPGQGLQFLFEYFSETQRNKGNFPGRFSGRQFSNSRSEMNVSTLELGDSALYLCASSLEGASGGPNEQFFGPGTRLTVL.

This rearrangement joins TRBV15 to TRBJ1-1, with 10 bases identical to TRBD1. The CDR3 contains 18 residues. The V segment lost 2 bases and the J segment 1 base; nucleotides outside the gene matches: 10. The germline gives CDR1 LNHNV, CDR2 YYDKDF (reference sequence). The CDR3 protein is CATSRLPGQGKRNTEAFF. CDR3 in DNA: TGTGCCACCAGCAGATTACCGGGACAGGGGAAGCGGAACACTGAAGCTTTCTTT.

V is TRBV6-1 and J is TRBJ2-1, with unresolved D. CDR3 length: 14 residues. Germline lookup yields CDR1 MNHNS and CDR2 SASEGT. V was clipped by 0 bases and J by 3 bases, with 6 bases between them. For the CDR3, the DNA is TGTGCCAGCAGTGAAGCCCCGGGCTACAATGAGCAGTTCTTC. Amino acids: CASSEAPGYNEQFF.

V is TRBV15 and J is TRBJ1-2, with D maybe TRBD1 (5 bases). Germline assignment: CDR1 LNHNV and CDR2 YYDKDF (reference sequence). The V end lost 1 base, the J end lost 4 bases, and 13 bases lay between the germline ends. The CDR3 spans 15 residues. The CDR3 DNA reads TGTGCCACCAGCAGAGGGGGCCCTGAAGTCTATGGCTACACCTTC. Residues: CATSRGGPEVYGYTF.

This clone was counted only a few times. V gene TRBV5-6 combines with J gene TRBJ1-2, with TRBD1 matching 7 bases. Per germline, CDR1 SGHDT and CDR2 YYEEEE. This CDR3 comprises 15 residues. V lost 3 bases and J lost 7; bases outside the gene matches: 12. In DNA form, the CDR3 reads TGTGCCAGCAGCTCTTCAGGGGGAATTATCGCTGGCTACACCTTC. Translation: CASSSSGGIIAGYTF.

This clone was counted once. DNA of the CDR3: TGTGCCTGGAGGGACAGGGATGCCTATGGCTACACCTTC. Residues: CAWRDRDAYGYTF. This chain joins TRBV30 and TRBJ1-2; 8 bases align to TRBD1. The CDR3 loop spans 13 amino acids. Trimming at V came to 3 bases and at J to 4 bases, leaving 4 bases not matched to a gene. The germline V gene has CDR1 GTSNPN and CDR2 SVGIG (reference sequence). The variable domain in full, with the rest retrieved from reference TRBV30 and TRBJ1-2, is SQTIHQWPATLVQPVGSPLSLECTVEGTSNPNLYWYRQAAGRGLQLLFYSVGIGQISSEVPQNLSASRPQDRQFILSSKKLLLSDSGFYLCAWRDRDAYGYTFGSGTRLTVV.

The chain has TRBV7-2 and TRBJ1-2, with TRBD1 as a possible D gene (5 bases). This CDR3 spans 15 amino acids. Per germline, CDR1 SGHTA and CDR2 FQGNSA. V was shortened by 10 bases and J by 4 bases, with 22 bases between the two germline ends. The CDR3 sequence: CAMMLMAGPPYGYTF. The CDR3 DNA reads TGTGCCATGATGCTTATGGCAGGGCCGCCCTATGGCTACACCTTC.

V is TRBV5-5 and J is TRBJ2-2; D might be TRBD1 (8 bases). Germline V gene data show CDR1 as SGHKS and CDR2 as YYEKEE (reference sequence). The CDR3 runs 14 residues. V gave up 3 bases and J gave up 8 bases, with 14 bases separating them. CDR3 nucleotide sequence: TGTGCCAGCAGCTACACAGGGGGGGCAGGGGAGCTGTTTTTT. Translated: CASSYTGGAGELFF.

The chain uses TRBV2 and TRBJ1-4, with D tentatively TRBD1 (5 bases). This CDR3 is 15 amino acids long. The germline V gene has CDR1 SNHLY and CDR2 FYNNEI. Between the trimmed V and J ends, which lost 5 bases and 8 bases, there was a span of 18 bases. The CDR3 nucleotides read TGTGCCAGCAGTTGGCAGGGTGACGGAGGGGAAAAACTGTTTTTT. Amino acid sequence: CASSWQGDGGEKLFF.

The table lists this clone with a few counts. The chain combines TRBV18 with TRBJ1-2, with a tentative D call TRBD1 (5 bases). The V end was cut by 6 bases, the J end by 1 base, with 9 bases between. Germline CDR1 is KGHSH and CDR2 is LQKENI. There are 13 residues in the CDR3. The CDR3 nucleotides read TGTGCCAGCTCCCCGCAGGGTAACTATGGCTACACCTTC. Protein: CASSPQGNYGYTF.

This clone came up a few times. The V and J genes are TRBV5-4 and TRBJ1-2; 7 nucleotides match TRBD1. The length of the CDR3 is 14 residues. Unmatched junction bases numbered 11, after V lost 6 bases and J lost 6 bases. From germline, CDR1 is SGHNT and CDR2 YYREEE (reference sequence). CDR3 in DNA: TGTGCCAGCATCAAACAGGGGACAGCCCATGGCTACACCTTC. Translation: CASIKQGTAHGYTF.

The genes are TRBV7-2 and TRBJ2-7; D unclear. CDR1 is SGHTA, CDR2 FQGNSA, per germline. CDR3 length: 13 amino acids. Trimming took 4 bases from V and 4 from J, leaving 11 bases between them. The CDR3 DNA sequence: TGTGCCAGCAGCTCTCGGCCGGGTTACGAGCAGTACTTC. This codes for CASSSRPGYEQYF.

The chain links TRBV4-2 to TRBJ2-7; weak D call: TRBD2 (7 bases). Germline CDR1 and CDR2: LGHNA and YNFKEQ. The CDR3 loop spans 13 amino acids. Between the trimmed V and J ends, which lost 1 base and 7 bases, there was a span of 11 bases. CDR3 coding DNA: TGTGCCAGCAGCCAAGCGGGGGGCTTGGAGCAGTACTTC. Translating it yields CASSQAGGLEQYF.

This chain connects TRBV7-3 to TRBJ2-2; D is possibly TRBD1 (6 bases). The CDR3 consists of 14 residues. Per germline, CDR1 SGHTA and CDR2 FQGTGA. V was shortened by 5 bases and J by 1 base, with 8 bases between the two germline ends. The CDR3 bases are TGTGCCAGCAGCAGGGGACAGAACACCGGGGAGCTGTTTTTT. Residues: CASSRGQNTGELFF.

The chain links TRBV5-4 to TRBJ1-1; perhaps TRBD1 as D (6 bases). Germline V gene data show CDR1 as SGHNT and CDR2 as YYREEE (reference sequence). This CDR3 has 17 amino acids. V was clipped by 2 bases and J by 4 bases, with 21 bases between them. The CDR3 coding sequence is TGTGCCAGCAGCTTCGAGGCAGGGGCTGGGGTAGGCACTGAAGCTTTCTTT. Translation: CASSFEAGAGVGTEAFF.

This clone was seen a few times. The CDR3 loop is CASSLGGQLGETQYF. As DNA, the CDR3 is TGTGCCAGCAGCTTAGGGGGACAGCTCGGGGAGACCCAGTACTTC. This sequence joins TRBV7-8 and TRBJ2-5, with 7 positions matching TRBD1. This CDR3 has 15 residues. The trim removed 1 base at V and 5 bases at J, leaving 7 bases unmatched. The germline gives CDR1 SGHVS, CDR2 FQNEAQ.